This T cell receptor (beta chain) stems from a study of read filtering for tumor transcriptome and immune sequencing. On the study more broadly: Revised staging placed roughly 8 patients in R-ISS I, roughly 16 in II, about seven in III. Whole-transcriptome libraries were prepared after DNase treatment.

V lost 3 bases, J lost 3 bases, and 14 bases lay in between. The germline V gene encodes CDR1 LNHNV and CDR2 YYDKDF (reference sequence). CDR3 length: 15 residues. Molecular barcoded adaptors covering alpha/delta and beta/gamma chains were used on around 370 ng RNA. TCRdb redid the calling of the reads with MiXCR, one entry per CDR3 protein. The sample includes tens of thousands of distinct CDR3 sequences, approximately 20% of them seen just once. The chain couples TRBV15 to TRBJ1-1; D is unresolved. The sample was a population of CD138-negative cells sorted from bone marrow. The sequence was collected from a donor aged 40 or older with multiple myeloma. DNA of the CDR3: TGTGCCACCAGCAGTGATACAAGGGCGGACACTGAAGCTTTCTTT. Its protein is CATSSDTRADTEAFF.